This TCR beta chain is from a study of CD8+CD57+ T cells in acquired aplastic anemia. Looking at the study overall: DNA recovered from sorted CD4+ and CD8+ cells had a mean of approximately 3 ug.

This clonotype was picked up many times. Researchers used genomic DNA as the template to profile TCR beta VDJ and CDR3. TCRdb passed the reads through MiXCR, listing each CDR3 protein once. The sample consists of about 160,000 distinct CDR3 sequences, roughly 47% of them appearing once. Trimming left V 3 bases short and J 4 bases short, with 17 bases between. CDR1 and CDR2 from the germline V gene are SGHKS and YYEKEE (reference sequence). CDR3 length: 16 residues. This clonotype was obtained from a human donor in good health. This chain links TRBV5-5 with TRBJ1-5; weak D call: TRBD1 (6 bases). Specimen: sorted CD4+, CD8+, or CD8+CD57+ T cells (not recorded which) from PBMCs. In DNA form, the CDR3 reads TGTGCCAGCAGCTCCCTACAGGGTTTGGGTAATCAGCCCCAGCATTTT. It codes for CASSSLQGLGNQPQHF.